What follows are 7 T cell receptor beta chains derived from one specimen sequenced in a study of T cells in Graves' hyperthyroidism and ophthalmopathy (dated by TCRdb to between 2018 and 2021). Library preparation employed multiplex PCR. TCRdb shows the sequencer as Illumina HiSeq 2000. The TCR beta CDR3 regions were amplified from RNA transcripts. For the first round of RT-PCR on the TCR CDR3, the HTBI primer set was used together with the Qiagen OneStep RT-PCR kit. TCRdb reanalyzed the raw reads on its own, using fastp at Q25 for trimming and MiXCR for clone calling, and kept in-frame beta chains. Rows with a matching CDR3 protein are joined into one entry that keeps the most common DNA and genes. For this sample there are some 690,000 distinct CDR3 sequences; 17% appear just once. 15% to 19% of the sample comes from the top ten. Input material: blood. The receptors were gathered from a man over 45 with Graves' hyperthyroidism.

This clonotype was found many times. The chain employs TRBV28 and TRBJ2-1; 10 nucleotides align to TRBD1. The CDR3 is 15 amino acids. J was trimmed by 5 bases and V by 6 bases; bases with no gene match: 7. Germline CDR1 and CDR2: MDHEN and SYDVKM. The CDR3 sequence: CASSSGTGVDNEQFF. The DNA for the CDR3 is TGTGCCAGCAGCTCCGGGACAGGGGTTGACAATGAGCAGTTCTTC.

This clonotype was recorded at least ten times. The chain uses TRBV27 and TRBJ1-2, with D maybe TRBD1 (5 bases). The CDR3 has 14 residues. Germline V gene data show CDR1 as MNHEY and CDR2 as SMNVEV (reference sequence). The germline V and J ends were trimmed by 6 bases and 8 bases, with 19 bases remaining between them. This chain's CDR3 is CASSLDRRVSGYTF. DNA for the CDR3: TGTGCCAGCAGCTTAGACAGAAGAGTTAGCGGCTACACCTTC.

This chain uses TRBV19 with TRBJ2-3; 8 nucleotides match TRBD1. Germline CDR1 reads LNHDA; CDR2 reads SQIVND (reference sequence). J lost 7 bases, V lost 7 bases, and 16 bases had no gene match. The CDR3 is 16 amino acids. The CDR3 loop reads CASTPDRDPLTNTQYF. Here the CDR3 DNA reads TGTGCCAGTACTCCGGACAGGGACCCGCTGACTAATACGCAGTATTTT.

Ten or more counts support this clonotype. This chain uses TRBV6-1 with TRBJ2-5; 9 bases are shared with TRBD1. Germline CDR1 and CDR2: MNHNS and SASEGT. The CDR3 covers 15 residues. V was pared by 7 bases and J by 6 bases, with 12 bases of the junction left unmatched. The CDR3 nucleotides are TGTGCCAGCATCGAATGGACAGGGGTCGGGAAGACCCAGTACTTC. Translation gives CASIEWTGVGKTQYF.

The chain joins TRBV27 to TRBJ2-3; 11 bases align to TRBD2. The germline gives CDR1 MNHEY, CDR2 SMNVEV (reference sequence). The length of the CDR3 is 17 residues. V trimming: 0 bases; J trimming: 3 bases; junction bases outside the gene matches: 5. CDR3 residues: CASSLSSGLAATDTQYF. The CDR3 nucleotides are TGTGCCAGCAGTTTATCCTCGGGACTAGCGGCTACAGATACGCAGTATTTT.

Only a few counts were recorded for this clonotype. The CDR3 here is CASSERGEGTGELFF. In DNA form, the CDR3 reads TGCGCCAGCAGTGAGCGGGGGGAGGGCACCGGGGAGCTGTTTTTT. The chain is built from TRBV10-2 and TRBJ2-2; TRBD2 matches at 7 bases. Per germline, CDR1 WSHSY and CDR2 SAAADI. With V trimmed by 2 bases and J by 4 bases, 4 bases remained unmatched. The CDR3 consists of 15 residues.

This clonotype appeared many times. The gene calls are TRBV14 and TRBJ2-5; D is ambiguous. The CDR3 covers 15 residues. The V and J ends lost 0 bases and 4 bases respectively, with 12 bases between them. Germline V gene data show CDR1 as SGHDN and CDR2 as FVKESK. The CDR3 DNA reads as TGTGCCAGCAGCCAAGAAAACTTGCTCCCAGAGACCCAGTACTTC. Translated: CASSQENLLPETQYF.